This TCR beta chain was retrieved from a study of CD8+ T cells in alopecia areata. Findings of the study overall: Within the top 100, expanded CD8+ clones significantly decreased with tofacitinib, as did scalp clonality.

In regard to this clone: What it binds is unknown.

Extracted RNA was reverse transcribed into cDNA, the sequencing template. Profiling relied on immunoSEQ multiplex PCR, and the TCRdb table lists in-frame clones only, not all of them. The data hold tens of thousands of clones, with approximately 28% observed a single time. Trimming pared 3 bases from V and 0 bases from J, leaving 10 bases between. Germline V gene sequence: CDR1 SGDLS, CDR2 YYNGEE. The CDR3 has 16 amino acids. Treatment reported: oral pan-JAK inhibitor, 5-10 mg twice daily. Separation by sorting yielded CD4+ and CD8+ T cells from PBMCs. This specimen was CD8+ T cells sorted from blood, taken at week 4, from a patient treated with tofacitinib. The chain joins TRBV9 to TRBJ2-6; D uncertain. This clonotype was sampled from a human donor with alopecia areata. CDR3 in DNA: TGTGCCAGCAGCGCTCCTCCAAGCTCTGGGGCCAACGTCCTGACTTTC. This translates into CASSAPPSSGANVLTF.